The entry that follows covers one T cell receptor beta chain sequence. The CDR3 contains 16 residues. This entry belongs to a study of blood T cell repertoires in COVID-19. Study information: T cells, B-cell-depleted T cells, or PBMCs provided the cDNA or gDNA that served as material.

The authors' processing: Amplification of reference gene primers provided the estimated nucleated cell counts. Profiling relied on immunoSEQ multiplex PCR, and the TCRdb table lists in-frame clones only, not all of them. V and J calls and clone size are as listed in that table; D and trimming were resolved from the DNA. The sample shows approximately 200,000 clones, about 81% of them seen only once. Each recovered donor of Cohort 3 presented with two negative PCRs, clearance, or symptom resolution. Sequencing used PBMCs or T cells enriched from blood (not recorded which). This sequence joins TRBV21-1 and TRBJ2-7; TRBD1 reflects the table's D call only, with no check against the DNA. TRBV21-1 is recorded as a pseudogene. The sequence came from a man aged 35 to 55 who had recovered from COVID-19. This chain's CDR3 is CASSKVRRELGAGQYF. The CDR3 coding sequence is TGTGCCAGCAGCAAAGTGCGGCGTGAGTTAGGGGCCGGGCAGTACTTC.